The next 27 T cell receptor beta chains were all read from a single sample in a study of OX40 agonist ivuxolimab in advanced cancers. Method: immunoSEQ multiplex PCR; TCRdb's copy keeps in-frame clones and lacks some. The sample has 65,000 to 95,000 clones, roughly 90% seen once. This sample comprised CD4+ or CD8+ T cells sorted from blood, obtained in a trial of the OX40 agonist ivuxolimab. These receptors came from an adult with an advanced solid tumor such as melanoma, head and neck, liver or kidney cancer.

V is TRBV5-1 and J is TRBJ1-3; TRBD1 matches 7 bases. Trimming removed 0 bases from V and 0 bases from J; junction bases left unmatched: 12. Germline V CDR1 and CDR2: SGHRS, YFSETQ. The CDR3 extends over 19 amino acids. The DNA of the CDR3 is TGCGCCAGCAGCTTGGCGAATTCCGGGACAGAAACCTCTGGAAACACCATATATTTT. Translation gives CASSLANSGTETSGNTIYF.

The CDR3 protein is CASSLWTAGGRYNEQFF. The CDR3 DNA sequence: TGTGCCAGCAGCTTATGGACAGCGGGGGGGCGTTACAATGAGCAGTTCTTC. The chain couples TRBV13 to TRBJ2-1; 10 nucleotides align to TRBD2. The V segment lost 2 bases and the J segment 4 bases; nucleotides outside the gene matches: 8. This CDR3 comprises 17 residues. CDR1 is PRHDT and CDR2 is FYEKMQ in the germline V gene (reference sequence).

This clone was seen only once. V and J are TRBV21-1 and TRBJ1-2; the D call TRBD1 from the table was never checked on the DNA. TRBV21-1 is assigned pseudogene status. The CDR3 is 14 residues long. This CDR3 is CASSPGQGAYGYTF. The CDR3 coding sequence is TGTGCCAGCAGTCCGGGACAGGGGGCGTATGGCTACACCTTC.

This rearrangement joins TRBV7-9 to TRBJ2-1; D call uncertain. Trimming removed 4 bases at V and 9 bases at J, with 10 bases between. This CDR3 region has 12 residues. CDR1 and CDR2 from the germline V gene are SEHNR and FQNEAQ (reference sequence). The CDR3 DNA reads TGTGCCAGCAGCTCCGACACCGGTGAGCAGTTCTTC. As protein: CASSSDTGEQFF.

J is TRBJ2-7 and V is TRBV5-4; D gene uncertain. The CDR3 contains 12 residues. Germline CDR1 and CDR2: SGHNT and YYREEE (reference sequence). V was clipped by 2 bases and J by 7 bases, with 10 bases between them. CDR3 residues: CASSLQQSEQYF. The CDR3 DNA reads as TGTGCCAGCAGCTTACAGCAGTCAGAGCAGTACTTC.

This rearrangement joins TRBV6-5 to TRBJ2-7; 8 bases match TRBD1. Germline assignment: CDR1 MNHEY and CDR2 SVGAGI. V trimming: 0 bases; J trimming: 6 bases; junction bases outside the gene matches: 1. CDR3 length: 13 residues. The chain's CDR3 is CASSYSTGVEQYF. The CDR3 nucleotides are TGTGCCAGCAGTTACTCGACAGGGGTCGAGCAGTACTTC.

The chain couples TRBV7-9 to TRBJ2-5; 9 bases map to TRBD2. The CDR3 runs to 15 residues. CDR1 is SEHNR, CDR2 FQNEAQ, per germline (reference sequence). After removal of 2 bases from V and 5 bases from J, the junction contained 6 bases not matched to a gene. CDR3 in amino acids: CASSLPRGGQETQYF. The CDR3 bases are TGTGCCAGCAGCTTACCGCGGGGGGGCCAGGAGACCCAGTACTTC.

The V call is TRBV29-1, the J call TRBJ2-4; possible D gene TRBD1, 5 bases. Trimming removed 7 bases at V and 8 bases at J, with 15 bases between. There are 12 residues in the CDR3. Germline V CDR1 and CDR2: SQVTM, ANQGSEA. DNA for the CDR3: TGCAGCGGCCTAGACAGTACGGACATTCAGTACTTC. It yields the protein CSGLDSTDIQYF.

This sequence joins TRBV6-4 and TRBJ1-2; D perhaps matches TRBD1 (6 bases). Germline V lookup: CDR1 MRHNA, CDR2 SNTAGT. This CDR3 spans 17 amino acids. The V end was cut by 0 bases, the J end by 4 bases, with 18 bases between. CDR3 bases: TGTGCCAGCAGTGACTCGATCTGGGGCAGGGGTCCCTATGGCTACACCTTC. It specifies CASSDSIWGRGPYGYTF.

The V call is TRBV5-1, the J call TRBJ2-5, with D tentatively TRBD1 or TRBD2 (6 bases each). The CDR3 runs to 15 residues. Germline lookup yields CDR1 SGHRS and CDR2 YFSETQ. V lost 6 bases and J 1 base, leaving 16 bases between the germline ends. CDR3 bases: TGCGCCAGCACCGCGTATGGGGGGCTCCAAGAGACCCAGTACTTC. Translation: CASTAYGGLQETQYF. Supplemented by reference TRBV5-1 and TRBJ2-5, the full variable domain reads KAGVTQTPRYLIKTRGQQVTLSCSPISGHRSVSWYQQTPGQGLQFLFEYFSETQRNKGNFPGRFSGRQFSNSRSEMNVSTLELGDSALYLCASTAYGGLQETQYFGPGTRLLVL.

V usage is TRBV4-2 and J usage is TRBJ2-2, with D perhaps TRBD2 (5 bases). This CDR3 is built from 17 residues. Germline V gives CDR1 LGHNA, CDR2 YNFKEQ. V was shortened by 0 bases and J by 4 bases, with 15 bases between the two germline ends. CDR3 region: CASSQDLPGKFTGELFF. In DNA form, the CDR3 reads TGTGCCAGCAGCCAAGATCTTCCGGGGAAGTTCACCGGGGAGCTGTTTTTT.

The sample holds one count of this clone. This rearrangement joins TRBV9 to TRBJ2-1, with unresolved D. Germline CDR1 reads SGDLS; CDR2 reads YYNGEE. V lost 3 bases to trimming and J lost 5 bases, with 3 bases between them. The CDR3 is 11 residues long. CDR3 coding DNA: TGTGCCAGCAGCGGTCACAATGAGCAGTTCTTC. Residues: CASSGHNEQFF.

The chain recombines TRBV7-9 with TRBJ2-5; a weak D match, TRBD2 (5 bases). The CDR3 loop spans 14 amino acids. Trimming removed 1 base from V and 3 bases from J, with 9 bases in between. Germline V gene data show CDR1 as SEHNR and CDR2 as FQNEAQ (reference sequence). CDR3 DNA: TGTGCCAGCAGCTTAGGAAGAGGGAAAGAGACCCAGTACTTC. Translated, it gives CASSLGRGKETQYF.

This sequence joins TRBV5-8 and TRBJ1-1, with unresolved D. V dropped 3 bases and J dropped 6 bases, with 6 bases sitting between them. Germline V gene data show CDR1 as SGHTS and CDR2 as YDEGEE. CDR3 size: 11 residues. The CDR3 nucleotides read TGTGCCAGCAGCTCGGTCCCTGAAGCTTTCTTT. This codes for CASSSVPEAFF.

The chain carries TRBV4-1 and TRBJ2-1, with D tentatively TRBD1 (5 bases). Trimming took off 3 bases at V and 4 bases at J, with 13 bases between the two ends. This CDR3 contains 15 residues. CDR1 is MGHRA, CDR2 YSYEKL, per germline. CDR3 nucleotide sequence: TGCGCCAGCAGCCATGGGGCAGGGTTATACAATGAGCAGTTCTTC. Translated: CASSHGAGLYNEQFF.

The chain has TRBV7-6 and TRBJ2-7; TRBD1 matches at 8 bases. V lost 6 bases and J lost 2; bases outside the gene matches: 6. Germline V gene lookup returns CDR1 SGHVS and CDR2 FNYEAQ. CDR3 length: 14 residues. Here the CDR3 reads CASRSRTGTYEQYF. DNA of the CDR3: TGTGCCAGCAGATCACGGACAGGGACCTACGAGCAGTACTTC.

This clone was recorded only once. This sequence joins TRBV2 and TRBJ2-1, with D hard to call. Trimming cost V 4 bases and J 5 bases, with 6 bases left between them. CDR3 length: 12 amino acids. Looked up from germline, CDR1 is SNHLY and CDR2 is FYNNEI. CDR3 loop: CASSGLNNEQFF. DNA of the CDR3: TGTGCCAGCAGTGGACTTAACAATGAGCAGTTCTTC.

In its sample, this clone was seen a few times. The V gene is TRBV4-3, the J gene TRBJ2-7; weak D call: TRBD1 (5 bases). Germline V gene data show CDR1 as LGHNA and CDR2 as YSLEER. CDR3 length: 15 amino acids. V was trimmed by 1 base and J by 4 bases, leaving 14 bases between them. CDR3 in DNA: TGCGCCAGCAGCCAAGTTGCCCAGGGTTGGTACGAGCAGTACTTC. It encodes CASSQVAQGWYEQYF.

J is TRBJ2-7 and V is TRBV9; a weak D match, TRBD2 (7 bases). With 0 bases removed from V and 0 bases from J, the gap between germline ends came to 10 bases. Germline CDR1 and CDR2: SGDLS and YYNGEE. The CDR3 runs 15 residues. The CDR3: CASSVGGGISYEQYF. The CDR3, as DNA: TGTGCCAGCAGCGTAGGCGGGGGCATCTCCTACGAGCAGTACTTC.

The DNA for the CDR3 is TGTGCCAGCAGCCCGAAAGGCGGGGGCAGGGATACGCAGTATTTT. Protein product: CASSPKGGGRDTQYF. The genes are TRBV13 and TRBJ2-3, with D perhaps TRBD2 (7 bases). Germline V gives CDR1 PRHDT, CDR2 FYEKMQ (reference sequence). This CDR3 has 15 residues. V was clipped by 5 bases and J by 6 bases, with 18 bases between them.

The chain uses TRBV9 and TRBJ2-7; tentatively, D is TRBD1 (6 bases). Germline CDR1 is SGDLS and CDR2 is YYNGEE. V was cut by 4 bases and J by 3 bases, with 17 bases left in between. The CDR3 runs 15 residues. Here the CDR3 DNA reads TGTGCCAGCAGCCAGGGGATAACAGCTGTCTACGAGCAGTACTTC. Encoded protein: CASSQGITAVYEQYF. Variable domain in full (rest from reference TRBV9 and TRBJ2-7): DSGVTQTPKHLITATGQRVTLRCSPRSGDLSVYWYQQSLDQGLQFLIQYYNGEERAKGNILERFSAQQFPDLHSELNLSSLELGDSALYFCASSQGITAVYEQYFGPGTRLTVT.

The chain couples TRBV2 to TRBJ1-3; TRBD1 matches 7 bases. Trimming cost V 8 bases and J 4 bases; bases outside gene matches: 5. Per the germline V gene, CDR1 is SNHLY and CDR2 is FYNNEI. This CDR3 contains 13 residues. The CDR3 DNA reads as TGTGCCAGCCCTGACAGGGCAGGAAACACCATATATTTT. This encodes CASPDRAGNTIYF.

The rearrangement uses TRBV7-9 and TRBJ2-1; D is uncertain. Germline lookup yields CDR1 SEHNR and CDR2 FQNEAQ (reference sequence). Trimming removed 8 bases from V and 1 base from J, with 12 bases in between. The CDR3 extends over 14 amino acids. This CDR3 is CASSTSASYNEQFF. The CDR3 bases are TGTGCCAGCTCCACCTCGGCTTCCTACAATGAGCAGTTCTTC.

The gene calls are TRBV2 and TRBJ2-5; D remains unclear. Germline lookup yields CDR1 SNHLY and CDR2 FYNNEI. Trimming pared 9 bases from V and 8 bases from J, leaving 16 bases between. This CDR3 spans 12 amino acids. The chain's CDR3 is CASSGLQSTQYF. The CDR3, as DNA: TGTGCCAGTTCGGGCCTCCAAAGTACCCAGTACTTC.

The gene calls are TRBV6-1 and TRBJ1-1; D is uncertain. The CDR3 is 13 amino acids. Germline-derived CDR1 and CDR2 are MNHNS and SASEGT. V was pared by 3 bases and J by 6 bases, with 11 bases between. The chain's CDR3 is CASSDEGWSEAFF. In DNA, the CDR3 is TGTGCCAGCAGTGACGAGGGCTGGTCTGAAGCTTTCTTT.

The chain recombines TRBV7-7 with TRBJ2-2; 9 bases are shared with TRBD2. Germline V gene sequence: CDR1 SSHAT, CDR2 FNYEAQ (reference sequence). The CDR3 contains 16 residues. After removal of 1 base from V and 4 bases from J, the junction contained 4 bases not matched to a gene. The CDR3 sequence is CASSLEVSGGTGELFF. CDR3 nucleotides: TGTGCCAGCAGCTTAGAAGTTAGCGGGGGCACCGGGGAGCTGTTTTTT.

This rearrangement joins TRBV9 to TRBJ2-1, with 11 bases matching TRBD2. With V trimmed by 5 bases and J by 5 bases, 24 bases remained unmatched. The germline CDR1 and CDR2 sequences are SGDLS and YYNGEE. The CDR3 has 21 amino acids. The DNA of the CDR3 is TGTGCCAGCAGTGAGAGCCCATCCGTCCCTTCTAGCGGGGGGCGGAACAATGAGCAGTTCTTC. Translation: CASSESPSVPSSGGRNNEQFF.